Each of the 6 T cell receptor beta chains below was sequenced from the same sample in a study of blood T cells in healthy people across ages. A second PCR, run for 7 to 11 cycles, used a sample-barcoded 5' primer plus a J-beta primer mix. TCRdb re-derived calls from the 5' RACE reads in MiXCR, one entry per CDR3 protein. This sample yields around 940,000 distinct CDR3 sequences, of which around 54% are seen a single time; about a fifth belongs to the top ten. Material: blood. These receptors were taken from a woman aged 60-75 years in good health.

This chain joins TRBV15 and TRBJ2-7; 9 nucleotides align to TRBD2. Germline loops: CDR1 LNHNV, CDR2 YYDKDF (reference sequence). The ends lost 9 bases at V and 0 bases at J; junction bases unmatched: 6. The CDR3 consists of 14 residues. The CDR3 DNA reads as TGTGCCACACGACTAGCGGACAGCTCCTACGAGCAGTACTTC. Protein product: CATRLADSSYEQYF. The variable domain in full, with the rest retrieved from reference TRBV15 and TRBJ2-7, is DAMVIQNPRYQVTQFGKPVTLSCSQTLNHNVMYWYQQKSSQAPKLLFHYYDKDFNNEADTPDNFQSRRPNTSFCFLDIRSPGLGDTAMYLCATRLADSSYEQYFGPGTRLTVT.

The chain is built from TRBV12-3 or TRBV12-4 and TRBJ2-7, with 13 bases fitting TRBD2. The CDR3 covers 14 residues. With V trimmed by 3 bases and J by 6 bases, 2 bases remained unmatched. This chain's CDR3 is CASSLTSGRSEQYF. DNA for the CDR3: TGTGCCAGCAGTTTGACTAGCGGGAGGTCCGAGCAGTACTTC.

This clonotype showed up just a few times. V gene TRBV14 combines with J gene TRBJ2-5, with 11 bases identical to TRBD1. The J call may not be correct, given that the DNA end is closer to TRBJ2-7. Germline V gene data show CDR1 as SGHDN and CDR2 as FVKESK. The length of the CDR3 is 16 residues. The CDR3 loop is CASSTRPGTGGNEQYF. The CDR3 DNA sequence: TGTGCCAGCAGCACCAGGCCCGGGACAGGGGGAAACGAGCAGTACTTC.

The rearrangement uses TRBV4-2 and TRBJ2-7; no definite D call. The end of the DNA is better explained by TRBJ2-5, so the J call may be wrong. The CDR3 runs 13 residues. Germline V gene data show CDR1 as LGHNA and CDR2 as YNFKEQ. The CDR3 protein is CASSRENGETQYF. As DNA, the CDR3 is TGTGCCAGCAGCCGGGAAAACGGGGAGACCCAGTACTTC.

The chain employs TRBV4-2 and TRBJ2-3; D possibly corresponds to TRBD1 (5 bases). CDR3 length: 16 residues. Trimming left V 2 bases short and J 0 bases short, with 12 bases between. Germline CDR1 is LGHNA and CDR2 is YNFKEQ. This CDR3 reads CASSQLGDPSTDTQYF. The CDR3 nucleotides are TGTGCCAGCAGCCAACTAGGGGATCCGAGCACAGATACGCAGTATTTT.

The chain couples TRBV5-6 to TRBJ2-7; tentatively, D is TRBD1 (5 bases). The germline V and J ends were trimmed by 0 bases and 5 bases, with 9 bases remaining between them. CDR3 length: 13 residues. Germline V lookup: CDR1 SGHDT, CDR2 YYEEEE. The CDR3 DNA is TGTGCCAGCAGCTTGGTACAGGCCCACGAGCAGTACTTC. Its translation: CASSLVQAHEQYF.